Listed here are 3 T cell receptor beta chains from one sample, sequenced in a study of blood T cells in healthy people across ages. Through a sample-barcoded 5' primer and a J-beta primer mix, a second PCR was run for about 6 to 11 cycles. A single record per CDR3 protein comes from TCRdb applying MiXCR to the 5' RACE reads. The sample comprises around 1,000,000 distinct CDR3 sequences, roughly 24% of which are singletons, and approximately 0.7% rests with the top ten. The sample also formed part of further work on T cells of mothers and their children.

Sequencing input: blood. Receptors were obtained from a girl aged 2 to 9 in good health.

This clonotype turned up a few times. V is TRBV12-3 or TRBV12-4 and J is TRBJ2-7, with 10 bases fitting TRBD2. V was clipped by 6 bases and J by 5 bases; unmatched bases: 13. The CDR3 has 16 residues. CDR3 in amino acids: CASRSSSSGRVHEQYF. CDR3 DNA sequence: TGTGCCAGCAGGAGCTCCTCTAGCGGGAGAGTCCACGAGCAGTACTTC.

There are a few counts of this clonotype. A junction boundary mismatches the germline segment, possibly from a read error. This chain uses TRBV29-1 with TRBJ2-5; D is possibly TRBD1 or TRBD2 (6 bases each). The CDR3 is made up of 11 amino acids. Germline CDR1 SQVTM, CDR2 ANQGSEA. The DNA of the CDR3 is TGCAGCATTGAGGGGGGAGAGACCCAGTACTTC. Its protein product is CSIEGGETQYF.

The chain joins TRBV7-6 to TRBJ2-5; 7 bases align to TRBD2. J gave up 14 bases and V 3 bases, and 18 bases lay outside the gene matches. The CDR3 has 15 amino acids. Germline-derived CDR1 and CDR2 are SGHVS and FNYEAQ. CDR3 amino acids: CASSLFDGSGIEAYF. The DNA for the CDR3 is TGTGCCAGCAGCTTGTTTGACGGGAGCGGGATCGAGGCATACTTC.